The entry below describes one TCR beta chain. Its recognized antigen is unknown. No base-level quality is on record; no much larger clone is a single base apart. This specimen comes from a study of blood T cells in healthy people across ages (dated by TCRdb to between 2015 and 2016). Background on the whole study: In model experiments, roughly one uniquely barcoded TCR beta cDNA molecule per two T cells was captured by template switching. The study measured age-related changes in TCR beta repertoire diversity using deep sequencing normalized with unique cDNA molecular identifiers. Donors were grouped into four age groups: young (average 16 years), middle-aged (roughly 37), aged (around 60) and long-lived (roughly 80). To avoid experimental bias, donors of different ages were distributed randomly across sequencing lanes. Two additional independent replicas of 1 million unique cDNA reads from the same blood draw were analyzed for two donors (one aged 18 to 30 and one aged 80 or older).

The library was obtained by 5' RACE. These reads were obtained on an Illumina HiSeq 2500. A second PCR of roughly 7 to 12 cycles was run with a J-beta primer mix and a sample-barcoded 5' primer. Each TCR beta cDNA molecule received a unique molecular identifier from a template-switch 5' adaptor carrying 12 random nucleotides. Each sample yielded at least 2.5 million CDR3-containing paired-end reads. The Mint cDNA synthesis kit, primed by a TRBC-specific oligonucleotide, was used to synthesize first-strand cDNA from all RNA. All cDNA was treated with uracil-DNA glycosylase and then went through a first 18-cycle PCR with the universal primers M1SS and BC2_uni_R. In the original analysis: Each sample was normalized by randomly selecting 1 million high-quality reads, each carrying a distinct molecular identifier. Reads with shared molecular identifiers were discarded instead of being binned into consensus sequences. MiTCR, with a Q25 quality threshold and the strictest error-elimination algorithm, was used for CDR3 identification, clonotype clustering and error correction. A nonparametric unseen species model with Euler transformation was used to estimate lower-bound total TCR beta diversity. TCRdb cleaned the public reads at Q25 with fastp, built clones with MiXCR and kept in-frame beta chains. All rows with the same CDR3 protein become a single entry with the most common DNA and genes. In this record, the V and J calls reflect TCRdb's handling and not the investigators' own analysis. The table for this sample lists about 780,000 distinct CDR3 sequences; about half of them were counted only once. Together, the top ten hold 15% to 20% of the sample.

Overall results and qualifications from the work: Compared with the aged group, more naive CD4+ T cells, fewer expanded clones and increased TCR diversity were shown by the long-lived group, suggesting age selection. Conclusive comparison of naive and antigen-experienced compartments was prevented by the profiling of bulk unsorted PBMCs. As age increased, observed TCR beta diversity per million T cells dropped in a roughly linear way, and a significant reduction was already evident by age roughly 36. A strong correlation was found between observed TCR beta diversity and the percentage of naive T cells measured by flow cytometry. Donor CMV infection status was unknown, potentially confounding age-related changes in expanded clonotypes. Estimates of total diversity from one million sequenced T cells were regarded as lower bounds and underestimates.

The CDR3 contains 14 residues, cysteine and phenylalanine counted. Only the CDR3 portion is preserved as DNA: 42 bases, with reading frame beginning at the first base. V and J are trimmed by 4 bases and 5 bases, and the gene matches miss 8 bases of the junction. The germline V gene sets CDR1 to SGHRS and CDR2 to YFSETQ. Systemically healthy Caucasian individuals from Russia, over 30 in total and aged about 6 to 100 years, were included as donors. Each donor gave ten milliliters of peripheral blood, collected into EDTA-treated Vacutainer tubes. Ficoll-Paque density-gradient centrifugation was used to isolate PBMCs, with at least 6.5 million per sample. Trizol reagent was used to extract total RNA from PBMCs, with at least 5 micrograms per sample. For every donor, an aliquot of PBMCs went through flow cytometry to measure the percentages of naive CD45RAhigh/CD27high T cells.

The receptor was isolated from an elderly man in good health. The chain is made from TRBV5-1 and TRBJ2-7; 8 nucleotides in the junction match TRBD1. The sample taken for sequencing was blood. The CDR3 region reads CASSPAGGRNEQYF. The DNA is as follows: TGCGCCAGCAGCCCAGCAGGGGGCCGGAACGAGCAGTACTTC.